Listed below are T cell receptor beta chains from one sample, sequenced in a study of PD-1 blockade in classical Hodgkin lymphoma. Sequenced by immunoSEQ multiplex PCR; TCRdb stores in-frame clones only, minus some. The sample has some 52,000 clones; roughly 86% are singletons. Sequencing was performed on peripheral blood mononuclear cells (PBMCs), taken before the fourth cycle of nivolumab. The source of these receptors is a human donor with classical Hodgkin lymphoma. Both conserved end residues are part of each CDR3. The D gene is left open where the match is weak. Clone size is given for some rows only: seen once, a few or many times, or a class if the clone is expanded.

>once|TRBJ1-3|TRBV9|TRBD1
TGTGCCAGCAGCCCTACAGGGGCCTCTGGAAACACCATATATTTT
CASSPTGASGNTIYF
>-|TRBJ2-1|TRBV27|-
TGTGCCAGCAGTCCCCACAGGGTGAAGAATGAGCAGTTCTTC
CASSPHRVKNEQFF
>once|TRBJ1-2|TRBV5-1|TRBD1
TGCGCCAGCAGCACGACCGGGACAGGGGGCGACTATGGCTACACCTTC
CASSTTGTGGDYGYTF
>-|TRBJ2-7|TRBV2|TRBD2
TGTGCCAGCAGCTTCCCGGGACTAGCGGGAGGTTCCTACGAGCAGTACTTC
CASSFPGLAGGSYEQYF
>-|TRBJ2-1|TRBV14|TRBD2
TGTGCCAGCAGCCCGAGGGCTAGCGGTTACAATGAGCAGTTCTTC
CASSPRASGYNEQFF
>-|TRBJ2-7|TRBV27|-
TGTGCCAGCAGTTTATTCGCTGCCTCCTACGAGCAGTACTTC
CASSLFAASYEQYF
>once|TRBJ1-3|TRBV27|-
TGTGCCAGCAGCCTAAGGGGCCTCTCTGGAAACACCATATATTTT
CASSLRGLSGNTIYF
>-|TRBJ2-3|TRBV6-1|TRBD2
TGTGCCAGCAGTGCGGGACTAGCGGGGGGAACTAGCACAGATACGCAGTATTTT
CASSAGLAGGTSTDTQYF
>-|TRBJ2-2|TRBV5-1|TRBD2
TGCGCCAGCAGCAACATCGGGACTAGCGGGAGAGGAGCCTCCGGGGAGCTGTTTTTT
CASSNIGTSGRGASGELFF
>-|TRBJ2-3|TRBV7-3|TRBD2
TGTGCCAGCAGCCTAGGCGGCCTAGCGGGGGGGCGGAGCACAGATACGCAGTATTTT
CASSLGGLAGGRSTDTQYF
>-|TRBJ1-5|TRBV10-2|-
TGCGCCGCAAGGGGAGGGTCAGGGACTTCGGGACAGCCCCAGCATTTT
CAARGGSGTSGQPQHF
>-|TRBJ2-2|TRBV18|-
TGTGCCAGCTCACCATGGAGTTGGACCAACACCGGGGAGCTGTTTTTT
CASSPWSWTNTGELFF
>-|TRBJ2-3|TRBV27|-
TGTGCCAGCCAGCAGTTCCCTAGTGCGTCTCCCACAGATACGCAGTATTTT
CASQQFPSASPTDTQYF
>-|TRBJ1-3|TRBV10-3|TRBD1
TGTGCCACCGGGACAGTAGACACCATATATTTT
CATGTVDTIYF
>-|TRBJ2-3|TRBV19|TRBD2
TGTGCCAGTAGTATAGTTGGGACTAGCGGGGGGGCGAGCACAGATACGCAGTATTTT
CASSIVGTSGGASTDTQYF
>-|TRBJ1-2|TRBV28|-
TGTGCCAGCAGGCGGGGGTCCTTTAACTATGGCTACACCTTC
CASRRGSFNYGYTF
>-|TRBJ2-7|TRBV7-3|TRBD1
TGTGCCAGCAGCTGGGACAGGACCTACGAGCAGTACTTC
CASSWDRTYEQYF
>-|TRBJ1-2|TRBV5-1|TRBD1
TGCGCCAGCAGCTCGGGACAGGGAAAGAACTATGGCTACACCTTC
CASSSGQGKNYGYTF
>-|TRBJ1-6|TRBV6-5|-
TGTGCCAGCAGTTTAGACAGTGTTAATTCACCCCTCCACTTT
CASSLDSVNSPLHF
>few|TRBJ1-6|TRBV6-5|TRBD1
TGTGCCAGCAGTTACGGACAGGGGGACGGACCCCTCCACTTT
CASSYGQGDGPLHF
>-|TRBJ1-1|TRBV11-1|TRBD1
TGTGCCAGCAGCTTAGACACCGGGACAGGGAACACTGAAGCTTTCTTT
CASSLDTGTGNTEAFF
>few|TRBJ1-2|TRBV7-9|TRBD1
TGTGCCAGCAGCTTACAAACAGGGGGTTATGGCTACACCTTC
CASSLQTGGYGYTF
>-|TRBJ1-2|TRBV5-1|-
TGCGCCAGCAGCGTAAACAGGGAAGCCTATGGCTACACCTTC
CASSVNREAYGYTF
>-|TRBJ2-3|TRBV2|TRBD2
TGTGCCAGCAGTCCCCGGACTAGCGGGAGCAAAGGTACGCAGTATTTT
CASSPRTSGSKGTQYF
>-|TRBJ2-1|TRBV27|TRBD2
TGTGCCAGCAGTCCTGCTAGCGGGAGGTGGAATGAGCAGTTCTTC
CASSPASGRWNEQFF
>-|TRBJ2-1|TRBV7-9|TRBD2
TGTGCCAGCAGCCCCCCCACTAGCGGGGGGACCAATGAGCAGTTCTTC
CASSPPTSGGTNEQFF
>once|TRBJ1-4|TRBV2|-
TGTGCCAGCAGTTTGCGGCAGAGTGGGGCGACTAATGAAAAACTGTTTTTT
CASSLRQSGATNEKLFF
>-|TRBJ1-5|TRBV4-2|TRBD1
TGTGCCAGCAGCCAAGCCAGGGGGGGGCAGCCCCAGCATTTT
CASSQARGGQPQHF